A single sample gave rise to the 4 T cell receptor beta chains below, sequenced in a study of blood T cells in healthy people across ages. A J-beta primer mix and a sample-barcoded 5' primer were used in a second PCR of roughly 7 to 12 cycles. TCRdb independently ran MiXCR on the 5' RACE reads; one entry per CDR3 protein. The sample holds some 640,000 distinct CDR3 sequences; approximately 50% are singletons and the top ten take 25% to 35%. Specimen: blood. These receptors were obtained from a woman aged 55-69 years in good health.

This chain connects TRBV15 to TRBJ2-3; no reliable D call. The CDR3 covers 13 residues. The germline CDR1 and CDR2 sequences are LNHNV and YYDKDF (reference sequence). V lost 5 bases and J lost 6, with 12 bases in between. This CDR3 reads CATSADPGDTQYF. For the CDR3, the DNA is TGTGCCACCAGCGCCGACCCCGGGGATACGCAGTATTTT.

This clonotype was seen only a few times. The rearrangement links TRBV5-5 to TRBJ2-3; possible D gene TRBD2, 6 bases. The CDR3 runs 13 residues. Germline CDR1 is SGHKS and CDR2 is YYEKEE (reference sequence). Trimming removed 4 bases at V and 6 bases at J, with 12 bases between. The CDR3 is CASSPTSLDTQYF. In nucleotides, the CDR3 is TGTGCCAGCAGCCCGACTAGTTTGGATACGCAGTATTTT.

The chain has TRBV6-2 or TRBV6-3 and TRBJ1-4; no firm D call. V lost 6 bases and J 8 bases, leaving 19 bases between the germline ends. Germline V gene data show CDR1 as MNHEY and CDR2 as SVGEGT. This CDR3 is built from 15 residues. CDR3 region: CASSTRGRTLEKLFF. CDR3 coding DNA: TGTGCCAGCAGCACCCGAGGAAGGACGCTCGAAAAACTGTTTTTT.

This chain links TRBV7-9 with TRBJ2-3; D remains ambiguous. Trimming stripped 7 bases from V and 4 bases from J, with 9 bases between. The germline gives CDR1 SEHNR, CDR2 FQNEAQ (reference sequence). The CDR3 consists of 12 residues. Here the CDR3 reads CASMPEADTQYF. The CDR3 region has the DNA TGTGCCAGCATGCCCGAAGCAGATACGCAGTATTTT.